The present TCR beta chain was sequenced within a study of blood T cell repertoires in COVID-19. This clone was counted between two and nine times. Clinical history as reported by participants underpinned cohort assignment. Germline values: CDR1 SGHRS, CDR2 YFSETQ. This CDR3 spans 15 amino acids. The J segment lost 2 bases and the V segment lost 4 bases, leaving 6 bases of the junction unmatched. Assay used: immunoSEQ multiplex PCR; TCRdb lists only in-frame clones, some missing. The data hold more than 350,000 clones, with approximately 87% observed a single time. The V gene is TRBV5-1, the J gene TRBJ1-5; TRBD1 matches at 7 bases. This clonotype was obtained from a woman aged 45-60 years who had recovered from COVID-19. The sequenced material came from PBMCs or T cells enriched from blood (not recorded which). The CDR3 bases are TGCGCCAGCAGCCCGGAGGGGGCAGGCAATCAGCCCCAGCATTTT. Its translation: CASSPEGAGNQPQHF.